These 15 T cell receptor beta chains share one sample of origin, sequenced in a study of cytomegalovirus exposure and HLA in healthy donors. Primers for the PCR totalled 60 Vbeta and 13 Jbeta. The repertoire was sequenced with immunoSEQ multiplex PCR; TCRdb's copy has only in-frame clones and lacks some. Here the sample spans 80,000 to 95,000 clones, 60% to 80% being singletons. Material for sequencing was PBMCs. The receptor set was obtained from a woman aged 50 to 65 in good health and CMV-seropositive.

The chain links TRBV28 to TRBJ1-1; 9 bases are a match to TRBD1. V was pared by 5 bases and J by 11 bases, with 15 bases of the junction left unmatched. The CDR3 spans 15 residues. Germline V lookup: CDR1 MDHEN, CDR2 SYDVKM. The CDR3 DNA reads as TGTGCCAGCAGTCCTTCGGGACAGGGTTTCGGGAGGGCTTTCTTT. Translation: CASSPSGQGFGRAFF.

This chain uses TRBV28 with TRBJ2-7; perhaps TRBD2 as D (6 bases). With 2 bases removed from V and 5 bases from J, the gap between germline ends came to 13 bases. Germline V gives CDR1 MDHEN, CDR2 SYDVKM. The CDR3 sequence is 14 residues long. The CDR3, as DNA: TGTGCCAGCAGTTTAGGGGGGATTAACCACGAGCAGTACTTC. It codes for CASSLGGINHEQYF.

V gene TRBV28 combines with J gene TRBJ1-1; D unclear. Trimming shortened V by 4 bases and J by 0 bases, and 18 bases separated the two germline ends. Germline CDR1 and CDR2: MDHEN and SYDVKM. The CDR3 loop spans 17 amino acids. The CDR3 sequence: CASSSLHRSTVNTEAFF. CDR3 DNA: TGTGCCAGCAGTTCCCTCCACCGATCCACGGTGAACACTGAAGCTTTCTTT.

Turning to this clone: A read error may account for a junction end that differs from germline. CDR3 bases: TGCGCCAGCAGCCAAGTAGGTGGGTACAGTGAGCAGTTCTTC. This sequence encodes CASSQVGGYSEQFF. The genes are TRBV4-3 and TRBJ2-1; D is unclear. Germline V gives CDR1 LGHNA, CDR2 YSLEER. There are 14 residues in the CDR3.

V gene TRBV28 combines with J gene TRBJ1-5; tentative D call: TRBD1 (6 bases). From germline, CDR1 is MDHEN and CDR2 SYDVKM. Deletions cut 3 bases from V and 3 bases from J, with 15 bases between. This CDR3 is 16 amino acids long. As DNA, the CDR3 is TGTGCCAGCAGTTTCCAGAGGGGGGGAGACAATCAGCCCCAGCATTTT. It yields the protein CASSFQRGGDNQPQHF.

This chain uses TRBV15 with TRBJ2-7; TRBD2 matches 9 bases. CDR3 length: 14 residues. Germline CDR1 is LNHNV and CDR2 is YYDKDF (reference sequence). V was pared by 0 bases and J by 5 bases, with 2 bases of the junction left unmatched. Written as DNA, the CDR3 is TGTGCCACCAGCAGAGATTTAGCGGGAGACGAGCAGTACTTC. Its translation: CATSRDLAGDEQYF.

The rearrangement uses TRBV11-2 and TRBJ2-7; 10 bases fit TRBD2. The V gene's germline CDR1 is SGHAT and CDR2 FQNNGV. The CDR3 covers 16 residues. V was pared by 5 bases and J by 6 bases, with 13 bases of the junction left unmatched. CDR3 loop: CASSEGVLAGGSEQYF. CDR3 nucleotide sequence: TGTGCCAGCAGCGAAGGCGTCTTAGCGGGAGGTAGCGAGCAGTACTTC.

CDR3 nucleotides: TGTGCCAGCAGTTATCACACCAACTATGGCTACACCTTC. It specifies CASSYHTNYGYTF. V gene TRBV6-5 combines with J gene TRBJ1-2; D ambiguous. Trimming cost V 3 bases and J 2 bases, with 7 bases left between them. CDR1 is MNHEY and CDR2 is SVGAGI in the germline V gene. The CDR3 covers 13 residues.

This clone was seen only once. V gene TRBV9 combines with J gene TRBJ2-7; D unclear. This CDR3 comprises 14 residues. The germline CDR1 and CDR2 sequences are SGDLS and YYNGEE. V was cut by 0 bases and J by 2 bases, with 9 bases left in between. Here the CDR3 DNA reads TGTGCCAGCAGCGTAGCGGCGGTCGCCTACGAGCAGTACTTC. This encodes CASSVAAVAYEQYF.

This clone was seen only once. The chain is built from TRBV6-5 and TRBJ1-3; D gene ambiguous. Germline V CDR1 and CDR2: MNHEY, SVGAGI. There are 14 residues in the CDR3. The V gene lost 6 bases and the J gene lost 0 bases, with 9 bases spanning the gap. CDR3 sequence (DNA): TGTGCCAGCAGCCCATCTAGCTCTGGAAACACCATATATTTT. This translates into CASSPSSSGNTIYF.

The genes are TRBV6-6 and TRBJ2-1; 8 bases line up with TRBD1. The CDR3 loop spans 16 amino acids. V was clipped by 2 bases and J by 7 bases; unmatched bases: 10. Looked up from germline, CDR1 is MNHNY and CDR2 is SVGAGI (reference sequence). The CDR3 region is CASSYEGVRGRNEQFF. CDR3 sequence (DNA): TGTGCCAGCAGTTACGAAGGGGTCAGGGGGCGAAATGAGCAGTTCTTC.

The rearrangement links TRBV11-3 to TRBJ2-5; tentatively, D is TRBD1 (6 bases). In germline, CDR1 is SGHNT, CDR2 YENEEA. Trimming cost V 1 base and J 3 bases, with 6 bases left between them. This CDR3 comprises 13 residues. The CDR3 DNA sequence: TGTGCCAGCAGCTTAGGGACAGAAGAGACCCAGTACTTC. As protein: CASSLGTEETQYF. Using reference TRBV11-3 and TRBJ2-5 for the parts outside the CDR3, the full variable domain is EAGVVQSPRYKIIEKKQPVAFWCNPISGHNTLYWYLQNLGQGPELLIRYENEEAVDDSQLPKDRFSAERLKGVDSTLKIQPAELGDSAVYLCASSLGTEETQYFGPGTRLLVL.

The chain is built from TRBV6-6 and TRBJ1-6; 9 positions agree with TRBD1. V lost 8 bases to trimming and J lost 10 bases; unmatched junction nucleotides: 6. The length of the CDR3 is 13 residues. CDR1 and CDR2 from the germline V gene are MNHNY and SVGAGI (reference sequence). The CDR3 sequence is CASLGQGESPLHF. CDR3 in DNA: TGTGCCAGCCTGGGACAGGGAGAGTCACCCCTCCACTTT.

This clone was found a few times. The CDR3 region has the DNA TGTGCCAGTAGTAACGCGGGAGGCCAAACCTACGAGCAGTACTTC. This gives the protein CASSNAGGQTYEQYF. The J gene is TRBJ2-7, the V gene TRBV19; 8 bases fit TRBD2. After removal of 4 bases from V and 2 bases from J, the junction contained 7 bases not matched to a gene. Germline V gives CDR1 LNHDA, CDR2 SQIVND (reference sequence). The CDR3 loop spans 15 amino acids.

The genes are TRBV7-9 and TRBJ2-1; D remains ambiguous. Germline assignment: CDR1 SEHNR and CDR2 FQNEAQ (reference sequence). This CDR3 region has 14 residues. The germline V and J ends were trimmed by 5 bases and 2 bases, with 10 bases remaining between them. CDR3 sequence reads: CASSPPTAYNEQFF. CDR3 nucleotide sequence: TGTGCCAGCAGCCCTCCCACAGCCTACAATGAGCAGTTCTTC.